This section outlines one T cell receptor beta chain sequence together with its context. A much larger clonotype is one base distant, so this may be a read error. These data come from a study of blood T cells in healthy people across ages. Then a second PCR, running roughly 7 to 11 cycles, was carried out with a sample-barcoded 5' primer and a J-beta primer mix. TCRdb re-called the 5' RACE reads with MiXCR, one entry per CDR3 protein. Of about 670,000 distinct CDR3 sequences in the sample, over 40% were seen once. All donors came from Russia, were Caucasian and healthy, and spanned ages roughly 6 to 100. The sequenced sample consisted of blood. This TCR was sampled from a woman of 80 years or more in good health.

CDR3 DNA sequence: TGCAGTGCTAGTAAGGGACCGTACTACGAGCAGTACTTC. It specifies CSASKGPYYEQYF. This chain connects TRBV20-1 to TRBJ2-7; perhaps D is TRBD1 or TRBD2 (5 bases each). The CDR3 spans 13 residues. The germline CDR1 and CDR2 sequences are DFQATT and SNEGSKA (reference sequence). The V and J ends lost 3 bases and 3 bases respectively, with 12 bases between them.